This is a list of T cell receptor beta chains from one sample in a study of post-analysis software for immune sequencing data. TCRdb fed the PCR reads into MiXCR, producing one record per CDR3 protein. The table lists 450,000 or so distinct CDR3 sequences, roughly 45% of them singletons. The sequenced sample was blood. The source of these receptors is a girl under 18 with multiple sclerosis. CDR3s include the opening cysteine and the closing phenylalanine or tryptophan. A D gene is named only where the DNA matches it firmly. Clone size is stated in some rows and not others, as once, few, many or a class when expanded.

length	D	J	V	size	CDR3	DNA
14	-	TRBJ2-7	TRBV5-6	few	CASSFRDGPYEQYF	TGTGCCAGCAGCTTCCGGGACGGACCATACGAGCAGTACTTC
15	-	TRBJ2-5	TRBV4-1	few	CASSHTDISQETQYF	TGCGCCAGCAGCCATACAGACATTTCCCAAGAGACCCAGTACTTC
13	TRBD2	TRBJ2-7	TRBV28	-	CASSLRGRASQYF	TGTGCCAGCAGTTTACGAGGGAGGGCCAGTCAGTACTTC
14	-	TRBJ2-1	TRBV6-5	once	CASSYSILVPEQFF	TGTGCCAGCAGTTACTCGATACTAGTCCCTGAGCAGTTCTTC
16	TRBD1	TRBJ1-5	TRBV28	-	CASSLAGGQGGQPQHF	TGTGCCAGCAGTTTAGCTGGTGGACAGGGTGGCCAGCCCCAGCATTTT
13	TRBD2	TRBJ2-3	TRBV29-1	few	CSVAAGDTDTQYF	TGCAGCGTTGCTGCGGGAGACACAGATACGCAGTATTTT
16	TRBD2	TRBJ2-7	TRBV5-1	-	CASSLGLAEPTYEQYF	TGCGCCAGCAGCTTGGGTCTAGCGGAGCCCACCTACGAGCAGTACTTC
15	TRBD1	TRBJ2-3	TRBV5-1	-	CASSATGDSPDTQYF	TGCGCCAGCAGCGCAACAGGGGATAGCCCAGATACGCAGTATTTT
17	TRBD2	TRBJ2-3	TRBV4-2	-	CASSQDPVSGRADTQYF	TGTGCCAGCAGCCAAGATCCGGTTAGCGGGAGAGCAGATACGCAGTATTTT
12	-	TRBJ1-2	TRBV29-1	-	CSVYDLNYGYTF	TGCAGCGTCTATGACCTAAACTATGGCTACACCTTC
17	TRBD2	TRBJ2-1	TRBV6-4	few	CASSAGRGEGYYNEQFF	TGTGCCAGCAGTGCAGGACGGGGGGAAGGCTACTACAATGAGCAGTTCTTC
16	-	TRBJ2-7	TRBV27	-	CASSPPRGREAYEQYF	TGTGCCAGCAGTCCTCCGAGGGGGAGGGAAGCCTACGAGCAGTACTTC
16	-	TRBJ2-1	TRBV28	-	CASSRTRLSSYNEQFF	TGTGCCAGCAGTCGTACACGCCTGAGCTCCTACAATGAGCAGTTCTTC
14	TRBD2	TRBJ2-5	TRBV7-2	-	CASSLGGRRETQYF	TGTGCCAGCAGCTTGGGCGGGAGAAGGGAGACCCAGTACTTC
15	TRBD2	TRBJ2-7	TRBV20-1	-	CSARGPREGAYEQYF	TGCAGTGCTAGAGGGCCGCGGGAGGGAGCCTACGAGCAGTACTTC